This is a list of T cell receptor beta chains from one sample in a study of blood T cell repertoires in COVID-19. Only in-frame clones appear in the TCRdb table, and some are missing; sequencing was by immunoSEQ multiplex PCR. The sample lists 300,000 to 400,000 clones, more than 75% seen once, with about 1.1% in the top ten. The sample comprised PBMCs or T cells enriched from blood (not recorded which). The origin of the receptors is a young woman who had recovered from COVID-19. Each CDR3 is given with its conserved first and last residue. The D gene is left open where the match is weak. Clone size is not always given. Where it is, it says once, few, many or a class for expanded clones.

D	V	J	size	DNA	CDR3
TRBD1	TRBV29-1	TRBJ2-1	few	TGCAGCGTGGCAACCGGGACAGGGGGCGGCGGATACAATGAGCAGTTCTTC	CSVATGTGGGGYNEQFF
TRBD1	TRBV5-1	TRBJ2-2	-	TGCGCCAGCAGCCCAGAGGGACAGTCCACCGGGGAGCTGTTTTTT	CASSPEGQSTGELFF
TRBD1	TRBV4-3	TRBJ2-1	-	TGCGCCAGCAGCCAGGGCCCTGCATGGACAGGGGACAATGAGCAGTTCTTC	CASSQGPAWTGDNEQFF
-	TRBV29-1	TRBJ2-7	once	TGCAGCGTTGAAACAGGGAACGGGTACGAGCAGTACTTC	CSVETGNGYEQYF
TRBD1	TRBV6-5	TRBJ2-7	-	TGTGCCAGCAGTTACTGGGGGGACAGGGGTACCTACGAGCAGTACTTC	CASSYWGDRGTYEQYF
TRBD1	TRBV19	TRBJ1-1	-	TGTGCCAGTAGGGACAGGGCTCGTGATCGGGGGGCTTTCTTT	CASRDRARDRGAFF
-	TRBV2	TRBJ1-1	-	TGTGCCAGCCGGGATTGGGGTAGGAACACTGAAGCTTTCTTT	CASRDWGRNTEAFF
-	TRBV20-1	TRBJ1-4	-	TGCAGTGCCCTTAATGAAAAACTGTTTTTT	CSALNEKLFF
-	TRBV5-1	TRBJ1-2	-	TGCGCCAGCAGCTTGTTTGCCCCGGAGGGGCACTATGGCTACACCTTC	CASSLFAPEGHYGYTF
TRBD1	TRBV29-1	TRBJ2-1	-	TGCAGCGTCGGGACAGCCGGGAATGAGCAGTTCTTC	CSVGTAGNEQFF
TRBD1	TRBV6-6	TRBJ2-7	-	TGTGCCAGCACCCGGACAGGGGTCCTCTGGGAGCAGTACTTC	CASTRTGVLWEQYF
TRBD1	TRBV7-9	TRBJ1-1	-	TGTGCCAGCAGCTTTAACAGGGGCACTGAAGCTTTCTTT	CASSFNRGTEAFF
-	TRBV7-3	TRBJ2-2	-	TGTGCCAGCAGCTCTCCCGAGGGAAACACCGGGGAGCTGTTTTTT	CASSSPEGNTGELFF
-	TRBV5-1	TRBJ1-6	few	TGCGCCAGCAGCTTGACGGAGAGCTCCTATAATTCACCCCTCCACTTT	CASSLTESSYNSPLHF
-	TRBV5-5	TRBJ2-1	-	TGTGCCAGCATCCGGGACTTCAATGAGCAGTTCTTC	CASIRDFNEQFF
-	TRBV6-5	TRBJ1-5	-	TGTGCCAGCAGTACCCGGGGGGGCAATCAGCCCCAGCATTTT	CASSTRGGNQPQHF
-	TRBV19	TRBJ1-6	-	TGTGCCAGTAACCCGACAGCGAGCTCCTATAATTCACCCCTCCACTTT	CASNPTASSYNSPLHF
-	TRBV7-2	TRBJ1-2	-	TGTGCCGGGGGGACTAACTATGGCTACACCTTC	CAGGTNYGYTF
-	TRBV5-1	TRBJ2-7	few	TGCGCCAGCAGCTTGGCCAGGAAAACCTACGAGCAGTACTTC	CASSLARKTYEQYF
-	TRBV29-1	TRBJ2-3	-	TGCAGCGGGAGGGACTCCCGCACAGATACGCAGTATTTT	CSGRDSRTDTQYF
-	TRBV18	TRBJ2-2	-	TGTGCCAGCTCACCACCGAGGGTGAACACCGGGGAGCTGTTTTTT	CASSPPRVNTGELFF
-	TRBV2	TRBJ1-1	once	TGTGCCAGCAGCCCCGTTCGAGGAGCTTTCTTT	CASSPVRGAFF
-	TRBV4-2	TRBJ2-5	-	TGTGCCAGCAGCCAAGACCCCGGGGAGACCCAGTACTTC	CASSQDPGETQYF
TRBD1	TRBV6-2/TRBV6-3	TRBJ2-6	-	TGTGCCAGCAGCTTACAGGGGACTGGGGCCAACGTCCTGACTTTC	CASSLQGTGANVLTF
TRBD1	TRBV6-5	TRBJ1-6	-	TGTGCCAGCAGTAACTCCGGGACAGGAAATTCACCCCTCCACTTT	CASSNSGTGNSPLHF
-	TRBV5-8	TRBJ1-6	-	TGTGCCAGCAGCTTGGGGACGGGGGGGAATTCACCCCTCCACTTT	CASSLGTGGNSPLHF
-	TRBV9	TRBJ2-2	once	TGTGCCAGCAGCCCCCACACGACCGGGGAGCTGTTTTTT	CASSPHTTGELFF
TRBD2	TRBV7-3	TRBJ2-3	-	TGTGCCAGCAGCCCGGGACTAGCGGGGAGCTTCTCAGATACGCAGTATTTT	CASSPGLAGSFSDTQYF
-	TRBV2	TRBJ2-2	-	TGTGCCAGCAATCCCTCAGGGGTGAACACCGGGGAGCTGTTTTTT	CASNPSGVNTGELFF
TRBD2	TRBV10-3	TRBJ2-3	-	TGTGCCAGCGGGACTAGCGGGGGAATCACAGATACGCAGTATTTT	CASGTSGGITDTQYF
TRBD2	TRBV7-9	TRBJ2-5	-	TGTGCCAGCACCTTACTAGCGGGGGGGAACCAAGAGACCCAGTACTTC	CASTLLAGGNQETQYF
-	TRBV7-9	TRBJ2-5	-	TGTGCCAGCAGCTTAGCAGGGGGTAGAGAGACCCAGTACTTC	CASSLAGGRETQYF
-	TRBV5-6	TRBJ1-1	-	TGTGCCAGCAGCCTTGGACAGATGAACACTGAAGCTTTCTTT	CASSLGQMNTEAFF
-	TRBV27	TRBJ1-2	-	TGTGCCAGCAGTTTCTACGGAGCAGGGAAAGAGAGCTATGGCTACACCTTC	CASSFYGAGKESYGYTF
TRBD2	TRBV6-6	TRBJ2-3	-	TGTGCCAGCAGTTTAGTAGCGGGGGGCCTCACAGATACGCAGTATTTT	CASSLVAGGLTDTQYF
-	TRBV7-9	TRBJ1-1	-	TGTGCCAGCAGCTTAGCGAACATGAACACTGAAGCTTTCTTT	CASSLANMNTEAFF
-	TRBV7-2	TRBJ2-3	-	TGTGCCAGCAGCTTAGGACGGGACTCCACAGATACGCAGTATTTT	CASSLGRDSTDTQYF
TRBD1	TRBV18	TRBJ1-1	once	TGTGCCACCAACGGACAGGGAAGGAACACTGAAGCTTTCTTT	CATNGQGRNTEAFF
-	TRBV7-8	TRBJ2-7	-	TGTGCCAGCACCCCGGACAAATCCTTCGAGCAGTACTTC	CASTPDKSFEQYF
TRBD1	TRBV3-1/TRBV3-2	TRBJ1-2	few	TGTGCCAGCAGCCCGCCGACAGGGGGCTACTATGGCTACACCTTC	CASSPPTGGYYGYTF
-	TRBV12-5	TRBJ1-2	once	TGTGCTAGTGGTTTGTCCTTAGGGAGGGATAACTATGGCTACACCTTC	CASGLSLGRDNYGYTF
-	TRBV5-1	TRBJ1-2	-	TGCGCCAGCAGCTTGGGGGGGCCGGGTCTGGCTAACTATGGCTACACCTTC	CASSLGGPGLANYGYTF
-	TRBV5-1	TRBJ1-1	-	TGCGCCAGCAGCTTGGGGCCCGGAACACCGGGGGACACTGAAGCTTTCTTT	CASSLGPGTPGDTEAFF
-	TRBV2	TRBJ2-7	-	TGTGCCAGCAGCTACCCGACACTGAGCTCCTACGAGCAGTACTTC	CASSYPTLSSYEQYF
-	TRBV11-3	TRBJ2-1	-	TGTGCCAGCAGCTTAACGCGCTACAATGAGCAGTTCTTC	CASSLTRYNEQFF
TRBD1	TRBV6-1	TRBJ2-7	-	TGTGCCAGCAGTGAGATAGGGGGCGCGTGGGAGCAGTACTTC	CASSEIGGAWEQYF
TRBD2	TRBV5-1	TRBJ2-5	-	TGCGCCAGTAGTCGGGAGGGAGAGACCCAGTACTTC	CASSREGETQYF
-	TRBV28	TRBJ1-6	once	TGTGCCAGCAGTTTTCTTGCAGGGGATTCACCCCTCCACTTT	CASSFLAGDSPLHF
TRBD1	TRBV19	TRBJ2-7	-	TGTGCCAGTAGTATGGGACAGAACTACGAGCAGTACTTC	CASSMGQNYEQYF
TRBD2	TRBV4-2	TRBJ2-3	-	TGTGCCAGCAGCCAAGATCCAGCGGGGGGAGTAACAGATACGCAGTATTTT	CASSQDPAGGVTDTQYF
TRBD1	TRBV29-1	TRBJ1-2	once	TGCAGCGTGGGGACAGTCTATGGCTACACCTTC	CSVGTVYGYTF
-	TRBV10-2	TRBJ1-6	-	TGCGCCAGCAGTGAGACGGGGATTTTCTATTCACCCCTCCACTTT	CASSETGIFYSPLHF
TRBD1	TRBV9	TRBJ1-2	-	TGTGCCAGCAGTCCTCGGACAGGAGTTGACTATGGCTACACCTTC	CASSPRTGVDYGYTF
-	TRBV6-4	TRBJ1-4	-	TGTGCCAGCAGTCTACGGGGACACCCCTTTAATGAAAAACTGTTTTTT	CASSLRGHPFNEKLFF
-	TRBV9	TRBJ1-5	-	TGTGCCAGCAGCGTAGGCGACTCACCTCCCCAGCATTTT	CASSVGDSPPQHF
-	TRBV7-3	TRBJ2-2	once	TGTGCCAGCAGCCTTGCGGGGACCGGGGAGCTGTTTTTT	CASSLAGTGELFF
-	TRBV18	TRBJ2-2	-	TGTGCCAGCTCACCACTGGCAGGGTTCGGCACCGGGGAGCTGTTTTTT	CASSPLAGFGTGELFF
TRBD1	TRBV29-1	TRBJ1-1	-	TGCAGCGTTGGAAGGGGGCGGAACACTGAAGCTTTCTTT	CSVGRGRNTEAFF
-	TRBV24-1	TRBJ2-2	once	TGTGCCACCAGTGATTTGAGGCAGGGACCTTCCGGGAGAGACACCGGGGAGCTGTTTTTT	CATSDLRQGPSGRDTGELFF
-	TRBV9	TRBJ1-2	once	TGTGCCAGCAGCATTTCAGGGGTAGATGGCTACACCTTC	CASSISGVDGYTF